The clone carrying this T cell receptor (beta chain) was observed many times. Its antigen is undetermined. This beta chain was picked up by a library intended for alpha chains and is off target, so its count carries little meaning. This CDR3 is 12 amino acids long. Germline V lookup: CDR1 GTSNPN, CDR2 SVGIG (reference sequence). V dropped 7 bases and J dropped 0 bases, with 4 bases sitting between them. The data originate from a study of spatial heterogeneity in lung cancer. Study overall: Sequences of the beta chain were consistently detected in greater numbers than alpha-chain sequences. Findings of the study overall: Counts of expanded intratumoral alpha and beta TCRs tracked tumor mutation counts.

Documented time point: sample taken at primary tumor resection. Whole RNA obtained from tumor, nontumor lung or frozen PBMC underwent sequencing without sorting. TCRdb reprocessed the 5' RACE reads via MiXCR and lists one record per CDR3 protein. Here the sample spans 9,500 to 12,000 distinct CDR3 sequences, 7.9% being singletons. The receptor was isolated from a female donor with early-stage non-small cell lung cancer. The source was lung tumor tissue, collected at surgery. The rearrangement uses TRBV30 and TRBJ2-6; D uncertain. The CDR3: CASFSGANVLTF. For the CDR3, the DNA is TGTGCCTCATTCTCTGGGGCCAACGTCCTGACTTTC.